This T cell receptor beta chain was observed in a study of T cells in Graves' hyperthyroidism and ophthalmopathy. Overall study findings and caveats: Blood shared most expanded thyroid clonotypes above 0.001.

Germline V gene data show CDR1 as ENHRY and CDR2 as SYGVKD. The CDR3 is 20 amino acids. The TCR beta CDR3 regions underwent amplification using RNA transcripts as the source. Primed by the HTBI set, a first-round RT-PCR was run on the TCR CDR3. One entry per CDR3 protein results from TCRdb running MiXCR on the multiplex PCR reads. The sample carries some 510,000 distinct CDR3 sequences, roughly 50% recorded once. This clonotype has ten or more counts. Its specificity is not known. An end of the junction differs from the germline gene, which may be a read error. The sequenced sample was peripheral blood or thyroid tissue (not recorded which). This receptor was obtained from a woman between 18 and 30 years old with Graves' hyperthyroidism. The chain recombines TRBV10-3 with TRBJ2-6; the D is unclear. For the CDR3, the DNA is TGTGCCAGCAGTGACCACCCTGGTCGACCGACAAGCTCTGGGGCCAACGTCCTGACTTTC. It is translated as CASSDHPGRPTSSGANVLTF.